The sequence of this T cell receptor (beta chain) was determined in a study of blood T cell repertoires in COVID-19. Study overall: Material from acute and convalescent COVID-19 was sourced from the United States, Italy and Spain. PBMCs, B-cell-depleted T cells, or T cells were the source of the cDNA or gDNA that made up the material.

The V and J ends lost 5 bases and 7 bases, in that order; junction bases with no gene match: 18. The length of the CDR3 is 17 residues. CDR1 is SGHVS, CDR2 FQNEAQ, per germline. Authors' methods: Reference gene primer amplification gave estimated nucleated cell counts. TCRdb keeps only in-frame clones here, not all; method: immunoSEQ multiplex PCR. D and trimming were read from the DNA, whereas the V and J calls and clone size are those reported in that table. The table includes about 61,000 clones, roughly 80% detected once. This clone was recorded a few times. What was sequenced was peripheral blood. The receptor comes from a man at least 80 years old with active or convalescent COVID-19. The genes are TRBV7-8 and TRBJ1-1, with TRBD1 matching over 8 bases. The CDR3 is CASSPILGRTGRGEAFF. CDR3 DNA: TGTGCCAGCAGCCCGATCCTGGGTCGGACAGGGAGGGGTGAAGCTTTCTTT.